The clone carrying this TCR beta chain occurred a few times. Its antigen is not identified. Primers used in a second PCR of roughly 7 to 12 cycles were a sample-barcoded 5' primer and a J-beta primer mix. MiXCR, run by TCRdb on the 5' RACE reads, gives a single entry per CDR3 protein. The repertoire consists of under 2,000,000 distinct CDR3 sequences, with 49% occurring once and the leading ten covering around 2.1%. The donors, all healthy, were Caucasians living in Russia, aged about 6 to 100. This entry belongs to a study of blood T cells in healthy people across ages. Study conclusions and caveats: It was held that the diversity estimates obtained from one million T cells were underestimates.

The germline V gene has CDR1 LGHDT and CDR2 YNNKEL (reference sequence). There are 16 residues in the CDR3. The V end was cut by 1 base, the J end by 3 bases, with 13 bases between. The sequenced sample consisted of blood. This chain connects TRBV3-1 to TRBJ2-1; no reliable D call. This TCR came from a woman in her thirties or forties in good health. CDR3 amino acids: CASSQAVGRLYNEQFF. In DNA, the CDR3 is TGTGCCAGCAGCCAAGCCGTAGGTCGGCTCTACAATGAGCAGTTCTTC.